The present TCR beta chain was sequenced within a study of post-analysis software for immune sequencing data. Study outcomes and limitations: Clustering by F measure revealed strong co-clustering among samples prepared together in one batch. Versus controls, multiple sclerosis patients showed significantly lower diversity (normalized Chao1). Patients had higher frequencies than controls of five or six TRBV segments, including TRBV5-6, TRBV5-1 and TRBV20-1.

For this clonotype: Its specificity is not known.

The V gene lost 5 bases and the J gene lost 1 base, with 14 bases spanning the gap. Germline values: CDR1 SGHTA, CDR2 FQGTGA. The CDR3 has 15 amino acids. Prepared libraries of TCR beta cDNA carried unique molecular identifiers. From about 1 to 10 million T cells, 400,000 to 650,000 cDNA molecules were obtained. Each CDR3 protein is one row after TCRdb ran MiXCR on the PCR reads. The sample records 750,000 to 950,000 distinct CDR3 sequences, about 53% being singletons. The TCR comes from a girl between 5 and 17 years old with multiple sclerosis. V usage is TRBV7-3 and J usage is TRBJ1-1, with D possibly being TRBD1 (6 bases). Sequenced: blood. CDR3 in amino acids: CASSPTGWQNTEAFF. Written as DNA, the CDR3 is TGTGCCAGCAGCCCTACAGGGTGGCAGAACACTGAAGCTTTCTTT.